This T cell receptor beta chain comes out of a study of technical replicates of blood from several donors. The CDR3 has 14 amino acids. Germline CDR1 and CDR2: SGHVS and FNYEAQ. Trimming removed 6 bases from V and 7 bases from J; junction bases left unmatched: 6. Assay: immunoSEQ multiplex PCR; the TCRdb copy retains only in-frame clones and omits some. The sample has about 74,000 clones, 89% seen once; the top ten hold roughly 0.41%. Sequences were obtained from T cells isolated from PBMCs. The J gene is TRBJ2-1, the V gene TRBV7-6; TRBD2 matches at 10 bases. The TCR originated in a human donor in good health. The CDR3 coding sequence is TGTGCCAGCAGGAAAGCGGGGGGGCAGAATGAGCAGTTCTTC. This sequence encodes CASRKAGGQNEQFF.